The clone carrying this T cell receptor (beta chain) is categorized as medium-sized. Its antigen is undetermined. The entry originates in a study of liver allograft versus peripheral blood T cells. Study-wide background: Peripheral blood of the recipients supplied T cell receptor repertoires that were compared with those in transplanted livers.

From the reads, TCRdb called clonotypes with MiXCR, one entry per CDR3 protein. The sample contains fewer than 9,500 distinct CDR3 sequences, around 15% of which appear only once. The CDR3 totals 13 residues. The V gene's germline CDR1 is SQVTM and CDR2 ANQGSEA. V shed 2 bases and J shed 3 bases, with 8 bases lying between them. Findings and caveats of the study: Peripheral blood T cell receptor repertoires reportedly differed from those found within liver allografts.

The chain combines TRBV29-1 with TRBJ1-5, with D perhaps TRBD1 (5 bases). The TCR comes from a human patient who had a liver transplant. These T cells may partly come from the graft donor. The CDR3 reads CSVETGTNQPQHF. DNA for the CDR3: TGCAGCGTTGAAACAGGTACCAATCAGCCCCAGCATTTT.